These 19 T cell receptor beta chains were sequenced from one sample in a study of cytomegalovirus exposure and HLA in healthy donors. Use of 60 Vbeta and 13 Jbeta primers characterized the PCR. The protocol was immunoSEQ multiplex PCR, while the TCRdb copy is restricted to in-frame clones and leaves out a portion. The table includes about 100,000 clones, under 80% detected once. The sequencing sample was made of PBMCs. These receptors originate from a woman in her forties or fifties in good health and CMV-seropositive.

In this sample, this clone turned up a few times. This chain uses TRBV5-1 with TRBJ2-1, with TRBD2 identical over 11 bases. With 3 bases clipped from V and 4 bases from J, the junction kept 3 bases outside the gene matches. This CDR3 spans 15 amino acids. Per the germline V gene, CDR1 is SGHRS and CDR2 is YFSETQ. CDR3 region: CASSYTSGSYNEQFF. DNA for the CDR3: TGCGCCAGCAGCTATACTAGCGGGAGTTACAATGAGCAGTTCTTC. The entire variable domain, with the rest obtained from reference TRBV5-1 and TRBJ2-1, is as follows: KAGVTQTPRYLIKTRGQQVTLSCSPISGHRSVSWYQQTPGQGLQFLFEYFSETQRNKGNFPGRFSGRQFSNSRSEMNVSTLELGDSALYLCASSYTSGSYNEQFFGPGTRLTVL.

This clone was recorded only once. The V gene is TRBV7-9, the J gene TRBJ2-1; TRBD1 matches at 10 bases. V lost 5 bases and J lost 10; bases outside the gene matches: 5. The CDR3 length is 13 residues. The germline CDR1 and CDR2 sequences are SEHNR and FQNEAQ (reference sequence). In DNA form, the CDR3 reads TGTGCCAGCAGCCGTGGACAGGGGGGGGAGCAGTTCTTC. Protein sequence: CASSRGQGGEQFF.

The rearrangement joins TRBV30 to TRBJ2-5, with no clear D. This CDR3 has 14 amino acids. The ends were cut back, 0 bases at V and 5 bases at J, with 13 bases in the middle. The V gene's germline CDR1 is GTSNPN and CDR2 SVGIG (reference sequence). CDR3 amino acids: CAWSVTDNRETQYF. CDR3 DNA: TGTGCCTGGAGTGTAACCGACAACCGGGAGACCCAGTACTTC.

The CDR3 DNA reads TGTGCCAGTAGAAGCCCTTTAAGAAATCAGCCCCAGCATTTT. Its protein is CASRSPLRNQPQHF. The chain joins TRBV19 to TRBJ1-5; no reliable D call. Germline lookup yields CDR1 LNHDA and CDR2 SQIVND (reference sequence). V lost 6 bases and J 4 bases, leaving 13 bases between the germline ends. The CDR3 is 14 residues long. The entire variable domain, with the rest obtained from reference TRBV19 and TRBJ1-5, is as follows: DGGITQSPKYLFRKEGQNVTLSCEQNLNHDAMYWYRQDPGQGLRLIYYSQIVNDFQKGDIAEGYSVSREKKESFPLTVTSAQKNPTAFYLCASRSPLRNQPQHFGDGTRLSIL.

This chain uses TRBV7-6 with TRBJ1-4; D possibly corresponds to TRBD1 (6 bases). The germline CDR1 and CDR2 sequences are SGHVS and FNYEAQ. Deletions cut 11 bases from V and 0 bases from J, with 16 bases between. The length of the CDR3 is 15 residues. DNA for the CDR3: TGTGCCTCCAGCCCGGGGGGCCCAACTAATGAAAAACTGTTTTTT. It codes for CASSPGGPTNEKLFF.

The V and J genes are TRBV7-6 and TRBJ1-1, with TRBD1 matching 9 bases. With 6 bases clipped from V and 5 bases from J, the junction kept 10 bases outside the gene matches. Germline CDR1 and CDR2: SGHVS and FNYEAQ. The CDR3 sequence is 15 residues long. The CDR3 loop is CASSKGGQGLTEAFF. CDR3 nucleotide sequence: TGTGCCAGCAGTAAGGGGGGACAGGGTCTGACTGAAGCTTTCTTT.

This clone came up a few times. The chain has TRBV30 and TRBJ2-7; D uncertain. Germline-derived CDR1 and CDR2 are GTSNPN and SVGIG (reference sequence). Trimming cost V 5 bases and J 2 bases, with 13 bases left between them. The CDR3 runs 13 residues. CDR3 DNA sequence: TGTGCCTGGGAAGACTCCGCGCCCTACGAGCAGTACTTC. Translation: CAWEDSAPYEQYF.

The gene calls are TRBV27 and TRBJ2-7; D possibly corresponds to TRBD1 (5 bases). Looked up from germline, CDR1 is MNHEY and CDR2 is SMNVEV (reference sequence). This CDR3 region has 13 residues. V shed 6 bases and J shed 1 base, with 10 bases lying between them. DNA for the CDR3: TGTGCCAGCAGCTTCAGGGTGTCCTACGAGCAGTACTTC. This gives the protein CASSFRVSYEQYF.

In this sample, this clone turned up a few times. CDR3 in DNA: TGTGCCAGCAGTTACTCGATGGGCGACCGCTACACCTTC. Encoded protein: CASSYSMGDRYTF. The chain is built from TRBV6-5 and TRBJ1-2; D is uncertain. The CDR3 runs 13 residues. The V gene's germline CDR1 is MNHEY and CDR2 SVGAGI. Trimming took off 0 bases at V and 9 bases at J, with 11 bases between the two ends.

CDR3 region: CASRSGVNYGSYNEQFF. DNA of the CDR3: TGTGCCAGCCGGTCGGGGGTTAACTATGGCTCCTACAATGAGCAGTTCTTC. This chain joins TRBV5-8 and TRBJ2-1, with D perhaps matching TRBD2 (6 bases). From germline, CDR1 is SGHTS and CDR2 YDEGEE. This CDR3 has 17 amino acids. The V and J ends lost 7 bases and 0 bases respectively, with 20 bases between them.

The chain is built from TRBV5-1 and TRBJ2-7, with D uncertain. Germline CDR1 is SGHRS and CDR2 is YFSETQ. The length of the CDR3 is 13 residues. V dropped 4 bases and J dropped 0 bases, with 8 bases sitting between them. The CDR3: CASSLAASYEQYF. The DNA for the CDR3 is TGCGCCAGCAGCCTCGCGGCCTCCTACGAGCAGTACTTC.

Points on this clone: This CDR3 is also generated by other DNA sequences in the sample. This sequence joins TRBV27 and TRBJ1-1; 10 nucleotides match TRBD1. Trimming cost V 3 bases and J 2 bases; bases outside gene matches: 6. The CDR3 has 16 amino acids. CDR1 is MNHEY, CDR2 SMNVEV, per germline (reference sequence). CDR3 DNA: TGTGCCAGCAGTTTTGGAGGACAGGGGGTAAACACTGAAGCTTTCTTT. Residues: CASSFGGQGVNTEAFF.

The CDR3 loop is CASSRQGSTNEKLFF. CDR3 sequence (DNA): TGTGCCAGCAGCCGACAGGGATCCACTAATGAAAAACTGTTTTTT. The chain employs TRBV2 and TRBJ1-4, with 7 bases aligning to TRBD1. The CDR3 contains 15 residues. Trimming removed 6 bases from V and 2 bases from J; junction bases left unmatched: 6. Germline CDR1 reads SNHLY; CDR2 reads FYNNEI.

V is TRBV19 and J is TRBJ2-7; D is perhaps TRBD2 (5 bases). Per the germline V gene, CDR1 is LNHDA and CDR2 is SQIVND (reference sequence). Trimming took 0 bases from V and 4 from J, leaving 13 bases between them. This CDR3 comprises 15 residues. The DNA of the CDR3 is TGTGCCAGTAGTATAGATCGTCGGGGAAAATACGAGCAGTACTTC. Residues: CASSIDRRGKYEQYF.

This clone has only a few counts. The genes are TRBV7-9 and TRBJ1-1, with unresolved D. The length of the CDR3 is 13 residues. The germline CDR1 and CDR2 sequences are SEHNR and FQNEAQ (reference sequence). V dropped 1 base and J dropped 5 bases, with 8 bases sitting between them. CDR3 in DNA: TGTGCCAGCAGCTTAGGAGTCTGGACTGAAGCTTTCTTT. It encodes CASSLGVWTEAFF.

Only a few counts were recorded for this clone. The rearrangement uses TRBV5-4 and TRBJ2-3; the match to TRBD1 covers 8 bases. The CDR3 covers 16 residues. Trimming removed 2 bases from V and 0 bases from J; junction bases left unmatched: 5. CDR1 SGHNT and CDR2 YYREEE come from the germline V gene (reference sequence). CDR3 sequence reads: CASSFAGQVSTDTQYF. CDR3 nucleotides: TGTGCCAGCAGCTTTGCGGGACAGGTTAGCACAGATACGCAGTATTTT.

The chain combines TRBV10-3 with TRBJ2-7, with 13 bases matching TRBD2. V was pared by 10 bases and J by 1 base, with 13 bases of the junction left unmatched. Germline V CDR1 and CDR2: ENHRY, SYGVKD. This CDR3 is built from 17 residues. CDR3 nucleotides: TGTGCCACCAAGGTTGGACTAGCGGGAGTTTCGTCCTACGAGCAGTACTTC. Its protein product is CATKVGLAGVSSYEQYF.

The chain uses TRBV5-1 and TRBJ1-1; 7 nucleotides align to TRBD1. Per the germline V gene, CDR1 is SGHRS and CDR2 is YFSETQ. CDR3 length: 18 residues. V shed 1 base, J shed 2 bases, and the junction held 14 bases outside the gene matches. The CDR3 sequence: CASSLFRQGWVENTEAFF. The CDR3 nucleotides are TGCGCCAGCAGCTTGTTTCGACAGGGATGGGTAGAAAACACTGAAGCTTTCTTT.

The rearrangement links TRBV27 to TRBJ2-3; TRBD1 aligns across 10 bases. This CDR3 is built from 13 residues. Germline CDR1 reads MNHEY; CDR2 reads SMNVEV (reference sequence). With V trimmed by 7 bases and J by 6 bases, 4 bases remained unmatched. CDR3 protein: CASITDRGDTQYF. In DNA, the CDR3 is TGTGCCAGCATCACGGACAGGGGGGATACGCAGTATTTT.